This T cell receptor beta chain originates from a study of metastatic and nonmetastatic thyroid tumors. Study-level background: For malignant and benign thyroid patients, tumor or nodule tissue and blood were the sources whose repertoires were compared.

Thyroid surgery had not been preceded by any treatment in any patient. Source study methods: Across clinicopathological groups, CDR3 differences served as the basis for building a distant-metastasis classifier for papillary thyroid cancer. TCRdb used MiXCR to call clones anew from the PCR reads. Here the V and J calls rest on TCRdb's processing, not on the authors' analysis. Counted here are some 64,000 clones, about 4% occurring once; the ten biggest clones make up around 24%. This clone was counted ten times or more. The same CDR3 can be traced to other DNA sequences in this sample. CDR1 is MGHRA and CDR2 is YSYEKL in the germline V gene. This CDR3 region has 16 residues. The junction had 4 bases not matched to a gene; V was cut back by 4 bases and J by 8 bases.

The rearrangement uses TRBV4-1 and TRBJ2-2; TRBD2 aligns across 16 bases. The sequencing input was blood. This TCR was recovered from a female donor with papillary thyroid cancer or a benign thyroid nodule (not recorded which). Some clones in this sample may be carry-over from other donors' samples. The CDR3 DNA reads as TGCGCCAGCAGCCGGGGACTAGCGGGAGGGGGGGGGGAGCTGTTTTTT. It codes for CASSRGLAGGGGELFF.